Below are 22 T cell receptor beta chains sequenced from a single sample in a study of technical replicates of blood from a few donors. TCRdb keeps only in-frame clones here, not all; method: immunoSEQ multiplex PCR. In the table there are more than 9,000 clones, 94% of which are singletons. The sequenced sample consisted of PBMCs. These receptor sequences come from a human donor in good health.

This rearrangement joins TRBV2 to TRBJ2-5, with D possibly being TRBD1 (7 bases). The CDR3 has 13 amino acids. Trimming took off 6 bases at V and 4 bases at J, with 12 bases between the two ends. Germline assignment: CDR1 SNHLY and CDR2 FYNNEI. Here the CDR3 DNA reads TGTGCCAGCAGGCCTCAGGGGGGAGAGACCCAGTACTTC. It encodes CASRPQGGETQYF.

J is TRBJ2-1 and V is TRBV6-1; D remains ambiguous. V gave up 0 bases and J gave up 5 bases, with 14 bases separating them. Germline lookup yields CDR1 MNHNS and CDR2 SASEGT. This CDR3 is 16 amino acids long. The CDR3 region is CASSEASTIAHNEQFF. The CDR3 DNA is TGTGCCAGCAGTGAAGCATCCACTATAGCCCACAATGAGCAGTTCTTC.

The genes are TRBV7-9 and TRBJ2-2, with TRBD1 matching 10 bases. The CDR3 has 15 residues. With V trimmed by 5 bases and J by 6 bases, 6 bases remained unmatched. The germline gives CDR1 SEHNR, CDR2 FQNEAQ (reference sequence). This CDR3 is CASSPLGQGSGELFF. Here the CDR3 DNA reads TGTGCCAGCAGCCCTCTGGGACAGGGGTCCGGGGAGCTGTTTTTT.

The DNA of the CDR3 is TGTGCCGGGGGGACTAGTCAAGAGACCCAGTACTTC. This encodes CAGGTSQETQYF. The chain links TRBV2 to TRBJ2-5, with 8 bases that match TRBD2. With 11 bases clipped from V and 2 bases from J, the junction kept 4 bases outside the gene matches. The germline V gene encodes CDR1 SNHLY and CDR2 FYNNEI. The CDR3 has 12 residues.

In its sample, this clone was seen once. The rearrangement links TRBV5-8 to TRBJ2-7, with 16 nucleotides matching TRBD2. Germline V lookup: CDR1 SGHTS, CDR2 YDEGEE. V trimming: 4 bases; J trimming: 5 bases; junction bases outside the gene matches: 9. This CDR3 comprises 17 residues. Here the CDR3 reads CASSPTGTSGRVDEQYF. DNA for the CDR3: TGTGCCAGCAGCCCCACGGGGACTAGCGGGAGGGTGGACGAGCAGTACTTC.

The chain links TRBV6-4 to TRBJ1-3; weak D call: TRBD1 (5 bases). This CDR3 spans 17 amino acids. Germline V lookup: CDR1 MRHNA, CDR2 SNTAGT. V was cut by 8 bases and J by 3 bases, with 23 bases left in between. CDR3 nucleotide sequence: TGTGCCAGCGGGAGAGCGGGCAGGGCTAAGTGTGGAAACACCATATATTTT. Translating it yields CASGRAGRAKCGNTIYF.

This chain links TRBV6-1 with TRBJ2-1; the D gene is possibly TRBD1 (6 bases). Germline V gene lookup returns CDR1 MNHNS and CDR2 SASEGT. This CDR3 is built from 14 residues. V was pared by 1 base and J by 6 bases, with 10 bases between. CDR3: CASSEVRGRNEQFF. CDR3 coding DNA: TGTGCCAGCAGTGAAGTCAGGGGCCGCAATGAGCAGTTCTTC.

The CDR3: CASSLSGQEYEQYF. For the CDR3, the DNA is TGCGCCAGCAGCTTGTCGGGACAGGAATACGAGCAGTACTTC. The chain is built from TRBV5-1 and TRBJ2-7, with TRBD1 matching 8 bases. The junction had 4 bases not matched to a gene; V was cut back by 1 base and J by 4 bases. The CDR3 is made up of 14 amino acids. Germline CDR1 and CDR2: SGHRS and YFSETQ.

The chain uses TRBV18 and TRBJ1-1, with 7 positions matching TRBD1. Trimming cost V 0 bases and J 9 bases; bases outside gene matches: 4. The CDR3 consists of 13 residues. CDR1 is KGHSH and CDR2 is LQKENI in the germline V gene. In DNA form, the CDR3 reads TGTGCCAGCTCACCACCCTCGACAGGGAAAGCTTTCTTT. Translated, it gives CASSPPSTGKAFF.

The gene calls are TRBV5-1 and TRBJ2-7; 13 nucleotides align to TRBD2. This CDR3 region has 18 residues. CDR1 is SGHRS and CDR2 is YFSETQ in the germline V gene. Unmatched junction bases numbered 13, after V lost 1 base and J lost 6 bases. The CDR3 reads CASSLLTSGRDSMGEQYF. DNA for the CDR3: TGCGCCAGCAGCTTGTTAACTAGCGGGAGGGACTCAATGGGCGAGCAGTACTTC.

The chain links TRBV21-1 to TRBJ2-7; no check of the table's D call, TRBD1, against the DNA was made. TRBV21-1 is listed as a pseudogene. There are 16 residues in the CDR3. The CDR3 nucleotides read TGTGCCAGCAGCACTGGACAGGGTGGGAGCTCCTACGAGCAGTACTTC. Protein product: CASSTGQGGSSYEQYF.

CDR3 protein: CASRVQGAQNTEAFF. The CDR3 DNA sequence: TGTGCCAGTAGAGTTCAGGGGGCGCAGAACACTGAAGCTTTCTTT. The rearrangement joins TRBV19 to TRBJ1-1; 8 nucleotides agree with TRBD1. Losses at the gene ends were 6 bases for V and 1 base for J; bases not matched to a gene: 7. The CDR3 contains 15 residues. Germline assignment: CDR1 LNHDA and CDR2 SQIVND (reference sequence).

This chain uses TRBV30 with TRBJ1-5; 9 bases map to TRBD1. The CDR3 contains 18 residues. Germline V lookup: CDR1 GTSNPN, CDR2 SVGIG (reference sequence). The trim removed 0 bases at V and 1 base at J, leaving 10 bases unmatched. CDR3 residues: CAWSVRDRVIKSNQPQHF. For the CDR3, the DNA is TGTGCCTGGAGTGTTAGGGACAGGGTGATAAAGAGCAATCAGCCCCAGCATTTT.

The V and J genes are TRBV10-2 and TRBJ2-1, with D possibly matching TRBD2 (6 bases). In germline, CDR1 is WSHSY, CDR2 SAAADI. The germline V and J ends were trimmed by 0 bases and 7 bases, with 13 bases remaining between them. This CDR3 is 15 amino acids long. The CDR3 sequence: CASSESEGGGNEQFF. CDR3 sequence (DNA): TGCGCCAGCAGTGAGTCGGAGGGAGGAGGGAATGAGCAGTTCTTC.

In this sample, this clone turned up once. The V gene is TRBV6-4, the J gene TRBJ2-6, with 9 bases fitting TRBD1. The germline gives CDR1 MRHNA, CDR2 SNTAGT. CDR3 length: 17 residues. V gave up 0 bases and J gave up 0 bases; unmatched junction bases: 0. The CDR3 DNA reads TGTGCCAGCAGTGACTCGACAGGGGGCTCTGGGGCCAACGTCCTGACTTTC. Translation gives CASSDSTGGSGANVLTF.

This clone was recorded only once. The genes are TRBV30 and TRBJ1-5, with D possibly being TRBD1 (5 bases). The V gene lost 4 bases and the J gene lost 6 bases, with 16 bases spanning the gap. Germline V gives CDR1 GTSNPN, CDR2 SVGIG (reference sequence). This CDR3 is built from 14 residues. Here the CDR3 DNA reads TGTGCCTGGACCCCGGGACTTGGGGGTCAGCCCCAGCATTTT. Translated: CAWTPGLGGQPQHF.

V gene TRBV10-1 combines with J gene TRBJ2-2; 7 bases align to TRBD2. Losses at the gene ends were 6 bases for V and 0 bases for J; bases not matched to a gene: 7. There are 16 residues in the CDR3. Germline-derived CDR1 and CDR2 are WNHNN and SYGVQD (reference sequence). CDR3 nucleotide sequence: TGCGCCAGCAGCGGTCGTGGGGGGGCGAACACCGGGGAGCTGTTTTTT. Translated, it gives CASSGRGGANTGELFF.

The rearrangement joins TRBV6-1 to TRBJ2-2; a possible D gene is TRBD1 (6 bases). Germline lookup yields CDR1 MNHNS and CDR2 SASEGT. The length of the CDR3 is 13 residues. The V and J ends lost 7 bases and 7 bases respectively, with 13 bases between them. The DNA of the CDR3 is TGTGCCAGCATCATGACAGGCGGCGGGGAGCTGTTTTTT. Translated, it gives CASIMTGGGELFF.

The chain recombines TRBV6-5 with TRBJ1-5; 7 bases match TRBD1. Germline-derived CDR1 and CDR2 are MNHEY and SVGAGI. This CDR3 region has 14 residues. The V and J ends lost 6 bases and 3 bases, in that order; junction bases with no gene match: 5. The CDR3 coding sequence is TGTGCCAGCAGGCCGGGACAGTTCAATCAGCCCCAGCATTTT. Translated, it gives CASRPGQFNQPQHF.

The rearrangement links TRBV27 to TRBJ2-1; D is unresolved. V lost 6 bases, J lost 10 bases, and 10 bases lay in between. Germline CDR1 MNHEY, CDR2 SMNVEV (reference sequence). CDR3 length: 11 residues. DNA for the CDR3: TGTGCCAGCAGGGTGCGGCAGGAGCAGTTCTTC. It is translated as CASRVRQEQFF.

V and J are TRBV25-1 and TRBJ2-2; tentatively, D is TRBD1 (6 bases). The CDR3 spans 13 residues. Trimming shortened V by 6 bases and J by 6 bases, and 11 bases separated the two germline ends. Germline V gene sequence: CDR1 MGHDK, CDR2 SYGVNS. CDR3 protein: CASRTGYPGELFF. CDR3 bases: TGTGCCAGCAGGACAGGTTACCCCGGGGAGCTGTTTTTT.

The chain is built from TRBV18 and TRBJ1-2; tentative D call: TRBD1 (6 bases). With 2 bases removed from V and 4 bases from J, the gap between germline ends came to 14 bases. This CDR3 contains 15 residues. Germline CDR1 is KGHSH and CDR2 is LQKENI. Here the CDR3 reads CASSPTGQTAYGYTF. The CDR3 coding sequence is TGTGCCAGCTCACCAACTGGACAGACTGCCTATGGCTACACCTTC.